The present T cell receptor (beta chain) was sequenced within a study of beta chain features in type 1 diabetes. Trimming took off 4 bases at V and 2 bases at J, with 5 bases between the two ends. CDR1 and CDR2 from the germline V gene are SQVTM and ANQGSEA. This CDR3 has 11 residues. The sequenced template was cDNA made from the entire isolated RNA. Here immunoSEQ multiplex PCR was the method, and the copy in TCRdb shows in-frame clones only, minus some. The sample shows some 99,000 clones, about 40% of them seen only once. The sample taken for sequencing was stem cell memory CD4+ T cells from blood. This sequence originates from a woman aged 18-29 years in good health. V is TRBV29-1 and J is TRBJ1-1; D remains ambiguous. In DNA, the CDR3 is TGCAGCGTTGCGAGAAACACTGAAGCTTTCTTT. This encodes CSVARNTEAFF.